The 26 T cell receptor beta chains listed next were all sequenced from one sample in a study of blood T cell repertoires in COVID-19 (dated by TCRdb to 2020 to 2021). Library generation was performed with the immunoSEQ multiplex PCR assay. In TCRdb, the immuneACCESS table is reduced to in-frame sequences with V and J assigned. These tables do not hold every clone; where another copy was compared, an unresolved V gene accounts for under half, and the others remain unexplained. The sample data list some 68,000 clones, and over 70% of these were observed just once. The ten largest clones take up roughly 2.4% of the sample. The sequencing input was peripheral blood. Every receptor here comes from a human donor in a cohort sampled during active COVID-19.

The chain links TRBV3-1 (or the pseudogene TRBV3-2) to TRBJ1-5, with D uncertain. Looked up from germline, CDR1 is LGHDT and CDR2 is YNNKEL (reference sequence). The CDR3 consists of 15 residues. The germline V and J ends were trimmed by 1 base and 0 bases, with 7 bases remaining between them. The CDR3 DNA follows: TGTGCCAGCAGCCAAGGTCAGAATAGCAATCAGCCCCAGCATTTT. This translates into CASSQGQNSNQPQHF.

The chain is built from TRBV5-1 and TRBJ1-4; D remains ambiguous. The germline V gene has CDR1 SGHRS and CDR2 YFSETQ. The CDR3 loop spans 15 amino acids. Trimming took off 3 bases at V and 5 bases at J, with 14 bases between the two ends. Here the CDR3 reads CASSSLTDQNEKLFF. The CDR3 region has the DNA TGCGCCAGCAGCTCCCTCACCGATCAGAATGAAAAACTGTTTTTT.

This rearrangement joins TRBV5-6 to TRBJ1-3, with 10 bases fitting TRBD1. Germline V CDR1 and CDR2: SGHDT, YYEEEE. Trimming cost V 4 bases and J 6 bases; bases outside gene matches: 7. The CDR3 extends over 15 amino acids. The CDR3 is CASSLDRGEENTIYF. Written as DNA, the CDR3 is TGTGCCAGCAGCCTGGACAGGGGGGAGGAAAACACCATATATTTT.

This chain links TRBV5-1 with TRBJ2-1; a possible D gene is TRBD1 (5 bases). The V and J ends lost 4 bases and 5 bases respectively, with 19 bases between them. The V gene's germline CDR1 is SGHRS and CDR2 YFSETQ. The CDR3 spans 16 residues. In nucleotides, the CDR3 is TGCGCCAGCAGCGCGGCTAAAGGGGTGGGGAACAATGAGCAGTTCTTC. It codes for CASSAAKGVGNNEQFF.

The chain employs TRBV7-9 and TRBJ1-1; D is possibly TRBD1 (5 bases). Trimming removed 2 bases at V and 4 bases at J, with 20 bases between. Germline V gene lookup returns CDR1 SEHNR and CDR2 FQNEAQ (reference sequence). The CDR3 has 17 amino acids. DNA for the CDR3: TGTGCCAGCAGCTTACGGGAGGGAGGGGCGCGGAGCACTGAAGCTTTCTTT. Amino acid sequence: CASSLREGGARSTEAFF.

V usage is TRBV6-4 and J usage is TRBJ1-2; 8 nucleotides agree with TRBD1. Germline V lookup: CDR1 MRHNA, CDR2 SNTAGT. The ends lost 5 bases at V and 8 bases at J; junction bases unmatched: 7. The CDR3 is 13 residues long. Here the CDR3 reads CASSPGQGEGYTF. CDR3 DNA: TGTGCCAGCAGTCCCGGACAGGGAGAGGGCTACACCTTC.

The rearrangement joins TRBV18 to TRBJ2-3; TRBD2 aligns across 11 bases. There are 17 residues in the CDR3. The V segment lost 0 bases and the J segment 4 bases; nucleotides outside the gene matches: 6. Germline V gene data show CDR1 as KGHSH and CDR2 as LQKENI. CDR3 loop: CASSPPIAGGEADTQYF. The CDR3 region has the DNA TGTGCCAGCTCACCACCGATAGCGGGGGGGGAAGCAGATACGCAGTATTTT.

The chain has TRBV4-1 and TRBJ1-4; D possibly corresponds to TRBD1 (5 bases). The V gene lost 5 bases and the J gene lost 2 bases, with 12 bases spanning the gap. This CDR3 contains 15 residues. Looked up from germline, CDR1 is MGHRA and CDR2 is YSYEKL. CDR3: CASSRGRMTNEKLFF. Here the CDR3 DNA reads TGCGCCAGCAGCAGGGGTAGGATGACTAATGAAAAACTGTTTTTT.

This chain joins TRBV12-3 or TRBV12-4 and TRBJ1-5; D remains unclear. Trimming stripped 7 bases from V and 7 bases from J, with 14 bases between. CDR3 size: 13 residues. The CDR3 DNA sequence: TGTGCCAGCACCACTTCTGCGGGGCAGCCCCAGCATTTT. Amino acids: CASTTSAGQPQHF.

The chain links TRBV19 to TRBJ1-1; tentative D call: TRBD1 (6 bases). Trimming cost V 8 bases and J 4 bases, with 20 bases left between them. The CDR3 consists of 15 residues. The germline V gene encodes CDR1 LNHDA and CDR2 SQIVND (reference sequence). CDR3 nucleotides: TGTGCCAGTTCTAGGTGGGGGGGGCAGAGCACTGAAGCTTTCTTT. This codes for CASSRWGGQSTEAFF.

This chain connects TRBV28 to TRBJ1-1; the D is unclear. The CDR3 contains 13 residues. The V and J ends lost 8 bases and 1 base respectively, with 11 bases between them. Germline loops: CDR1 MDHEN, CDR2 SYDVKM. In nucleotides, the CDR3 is TGTGCCAGCCTCGGAGTGGGGAACACTGAAGCTTTCTTT. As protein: CASLGVGNTEAFF.

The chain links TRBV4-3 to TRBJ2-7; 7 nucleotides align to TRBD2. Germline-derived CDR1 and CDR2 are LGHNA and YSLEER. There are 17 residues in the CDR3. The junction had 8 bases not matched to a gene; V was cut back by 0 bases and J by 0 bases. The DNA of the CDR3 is TGCGCCAGCAGCCAAGATCTTTGGGGGGGGAACTCCTACGAGCAGTACTTC. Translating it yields CASSQDLWGGNSYEQYF.

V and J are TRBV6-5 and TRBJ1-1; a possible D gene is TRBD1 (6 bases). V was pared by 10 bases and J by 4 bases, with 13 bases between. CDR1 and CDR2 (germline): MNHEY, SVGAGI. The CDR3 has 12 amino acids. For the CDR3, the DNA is TGTGCCATCCGGGGGGCCGGCACTGAAGCTTTCTTT. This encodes CAIRGAGTEAFF.

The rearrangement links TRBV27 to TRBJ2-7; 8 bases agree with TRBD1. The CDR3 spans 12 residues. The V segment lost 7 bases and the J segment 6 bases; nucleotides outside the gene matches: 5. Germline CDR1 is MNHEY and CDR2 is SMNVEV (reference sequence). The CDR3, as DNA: TGTGCCAGCATATCAGGGGGCGGCGAGCAGTACTTC. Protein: CASISGGGEQYF.

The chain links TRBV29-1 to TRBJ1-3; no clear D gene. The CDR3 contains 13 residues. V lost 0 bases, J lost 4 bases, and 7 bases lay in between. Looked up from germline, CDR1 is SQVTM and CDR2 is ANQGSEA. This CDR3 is CSVEDRQGNTIYF. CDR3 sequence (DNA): TGCAGCGTTGAAGATCGTCAGGGAAACACCATATATTTT.

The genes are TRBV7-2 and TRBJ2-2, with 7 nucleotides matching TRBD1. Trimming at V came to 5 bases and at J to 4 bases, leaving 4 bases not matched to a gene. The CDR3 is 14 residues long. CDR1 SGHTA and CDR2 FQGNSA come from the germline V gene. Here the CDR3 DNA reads TGTGCCAGCAGCCTACAGGGGAGCACCGGGGAGCTGTTTTTT. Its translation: CASSLQGSTGELFF.

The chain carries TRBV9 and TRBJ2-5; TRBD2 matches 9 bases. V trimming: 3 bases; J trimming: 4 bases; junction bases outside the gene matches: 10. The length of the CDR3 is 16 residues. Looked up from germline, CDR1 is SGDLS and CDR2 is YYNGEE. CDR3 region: CASSAPRRGGRETQYF. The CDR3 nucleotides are TGTGCCAGCAGCGCCCCTAGGCGGGGGGGGCGAGAGACCCAGTACTTC. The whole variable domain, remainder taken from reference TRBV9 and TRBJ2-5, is DSGVTQTPKHLITATGQRVTLRCSPRSGDLSVYWYQQSLDQGLQFLIQYYNGEERAKGNILERFSAQQFPDLHSELNLSSLELGDSALYFCASSAPRRGGRETQYFGPGTRLLVL.

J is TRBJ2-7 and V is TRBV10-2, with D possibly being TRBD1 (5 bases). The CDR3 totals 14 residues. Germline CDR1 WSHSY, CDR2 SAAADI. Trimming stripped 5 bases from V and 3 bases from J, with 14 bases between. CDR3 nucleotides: TGCGCCAGCAGTCGCTTCAGGGATTTCTACGAGCAGTACTTC. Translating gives CASSRFRDFYEQYF.

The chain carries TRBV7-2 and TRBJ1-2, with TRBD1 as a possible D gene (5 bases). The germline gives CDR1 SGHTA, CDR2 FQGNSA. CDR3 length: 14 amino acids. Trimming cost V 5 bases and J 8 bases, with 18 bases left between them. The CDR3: CASSGRGGWYGYTF. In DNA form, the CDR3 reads TGTGCCAGCAGCGGTCGGGGGGGGTGGTACGGCTACACCTTC.

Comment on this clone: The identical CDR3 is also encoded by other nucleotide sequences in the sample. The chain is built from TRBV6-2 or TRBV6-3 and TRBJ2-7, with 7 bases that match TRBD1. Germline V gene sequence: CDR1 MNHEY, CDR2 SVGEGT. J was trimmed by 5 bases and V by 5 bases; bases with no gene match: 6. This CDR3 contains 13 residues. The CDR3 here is CASSDRVLNEQYF. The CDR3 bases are TGTGCCAGCAGTGACAGGGTCCTGAACGAGCAGTACTTC.

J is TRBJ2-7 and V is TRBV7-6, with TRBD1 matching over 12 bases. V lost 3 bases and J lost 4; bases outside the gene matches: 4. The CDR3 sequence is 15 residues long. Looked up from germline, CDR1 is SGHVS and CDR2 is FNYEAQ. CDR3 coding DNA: TGTGCCAGCAGCTTCGGGACAGGGGGCGAGTACGAGCAGTACTTC. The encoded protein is CASSFGTGGEYEQYF.

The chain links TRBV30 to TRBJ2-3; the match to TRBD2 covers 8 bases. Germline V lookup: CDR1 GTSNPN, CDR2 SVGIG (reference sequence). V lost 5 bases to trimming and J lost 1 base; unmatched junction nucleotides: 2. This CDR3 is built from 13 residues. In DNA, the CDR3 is TGTGCCTGGGGAGCGGGAGGCACAGATACGCAGTATTTT. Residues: CAWGAGGTDTQYF.

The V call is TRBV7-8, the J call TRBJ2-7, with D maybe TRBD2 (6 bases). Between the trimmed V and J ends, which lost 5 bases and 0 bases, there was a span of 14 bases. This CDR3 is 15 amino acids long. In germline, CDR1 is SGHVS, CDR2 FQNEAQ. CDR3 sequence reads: CASSPDGGSSYEQYF. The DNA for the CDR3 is TGTGCCAGCAGCCCCGACGGAGGGTCCTCCTACGAGCAGTACTTC.

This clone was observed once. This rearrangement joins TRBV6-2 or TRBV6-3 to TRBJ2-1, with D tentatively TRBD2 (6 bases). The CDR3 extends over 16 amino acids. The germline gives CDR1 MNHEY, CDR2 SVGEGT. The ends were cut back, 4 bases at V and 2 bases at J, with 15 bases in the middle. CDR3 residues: CASSLGLGGAYNEQFF. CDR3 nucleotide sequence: TGTGCCAGCAGTTTGGGGTTGGGCGGGGCCTACAATGAGCAGTTCTTC.

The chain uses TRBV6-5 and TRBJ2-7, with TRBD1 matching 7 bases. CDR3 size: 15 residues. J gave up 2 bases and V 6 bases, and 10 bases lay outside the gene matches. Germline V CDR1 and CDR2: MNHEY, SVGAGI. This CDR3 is CASRPFRGPTYEQYF. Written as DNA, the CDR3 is TGTGCCAGCAGGCCCTTTAGGGGGCCCACCTACGAGCAGTACTTC.

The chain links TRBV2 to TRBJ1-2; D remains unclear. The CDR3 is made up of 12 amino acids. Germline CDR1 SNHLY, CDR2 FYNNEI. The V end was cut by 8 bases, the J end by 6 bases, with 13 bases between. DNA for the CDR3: TGTGCCAGCGGGGAGGTTGGAGATGGCTACACCTTC. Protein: CASGEVGDGYTF.